The 8 T cell receptor beta chains below all came from one sample that was sequenced in a study of T-cell memory formation after mild COVID-19. Using its own MiXCR run on the 5' RACE reads, TCRdb lists one record per CDR3 protein. The data hold roughly 150,000 distinct CDR3 sequences, with less than 25% observed a single time. Sequencing input: PBMCs or a T cell subset sorted from them (not recorded which). The receptors shown here come from an adult woman who had mild COVID-19 (a few samples of this study predate the infection). Cell type and time point are not known.

In this sample, this clonotype turned up a few times. The chain recombines TRBV21-1 with TRBJ2-7; the DNA was not used to check the table's D call, TRBD2. TRBV21-1 is labeled a pseudogene. The CDR3 totals 15 residues. CDR3 protein: CASSRRGHEGLAQYF. Here the CDR3 DNA reads TGTGCCAGCAGCCGCCGGGGTCATGAGGGACTAGCTCAGTACTTC.

In this sample, this clonotype turned up many times. The chain couples TRBV5-6 to TRBJ1-5; D not certain. The length of the CDR3 is 14 residues. With 1 base removed from V and 7 bases from J, the gap between germline ends came to 12 bases. Germline-derived CDR1 and CDR2 are SGHDT and YYEEEE. The CDR3 region is CASSLYPGNQPQHF. The DNA of the CDR3 is TGTGCCAGCAGCTTGTACCCGGGGAACCAGCCCCAGCATTTT.

The chain uses TRBV5-1 and TRBJ2-2; D remains ambiguous. V was cut by 1 base and J by 7 bases, with 5 bases left in between. This CDR3 comprises 12 residues. Germline CDR1 and CDR2: SGHRS and YFSETQ. The CDR3 reads CASSLNNGELFF. The DNA for the CDR3 is TGCGCCAGCAGCTTGAATAACGGGGAGCTGTTTTTT. Looking up the rest from reference TRBV5-1 and TRBJ2-2 gives the full variable domain: KAGVTQTPRYLIKTRGQQVTLSCSPISGHRSVSWYQQTPGQGLQFLFEYFSETQRNKGNFPGRFSGRQFSNSRSEMNVSTLELGDSALYLCASSLNNGELFFGEGSRLTVL.

This clonotype was seen a handful of times. The chain uses TRBV5-1 and TRBJ2-7; 13 bases are shared with TRBD2. The germline CDR1 and CDR2 sequences are SGHRS and YFSETQ. This CDR3 has 16 residues. V was clipped by 4 bases and J by 6 bases; unmatched bases: 10. Here the CDR3 DNA reads TGCGCCAGCAGCGCCGGGACTAGCGGGACCCGATCCGAGCAGTACTTC. Translation gives CASSAGTSGTRSEQYF.

The chain couples TRBV7-3 to TRBJ2-1; 7 positions match TRBD2. The CDR3 contains 13 residues. The germline V gene has CDR1 SGHTA and CDR2 FQGTGA. Trimming removed 11 bases from V and 8 bases from J; junction bases left unmatched: 12. CDR3: CAGLGGTEHEQFF. The CDR3 DNA is TGTGCCGGCCTGGGGGGGACTGAGCATGAGCAGTTCTTC.

The chain combines TRBV13 with TRBJ2-1, with D possibly being TRBD1 or TRBD2 (5 bases each). CDR1 PRHDT and CDR2 FYEKMQ come from the germline V gene (reference sequence). The CDR3 totals 15 residues. V was clipped by 5 bases and J by 7 bases, with 18 bases between them. In DNA, the CDR3 is TGTGCCAGCAGCGGCCGTGGCACAGAGGGGAATGAGCAGTTCTTC. This sequence encodes CASSGRGTEGNEQFF.

This clonotype was observed a few times. The chain carries TRBV7-9 and TRBJ2-7; the D call may be TRBD1 or TRBD2 (5 bases each). The ends were cut back, 10 bases at V and 3 bases at J, with 22 bases in the middle. CDR3 length equals 15 residues. Germline loops: CDR1 SEHNR, CDR2 FQNEAQ (reference sequence). The CDR3 loop is CAIEFGTRGDYEQYF. The DNA of the CDR3 is TGTGCCATCGAATTCGGGACCAGAGGAGACTACGAGCAGTACTTC.

As DNA, the CDR3 is TGTGCCAGCTCACCAGGGTCCTTAGCCAAAAACATTCAGTACTTC. Translation: CASSPGSLAKNIQYF. The chain couples TRBV18 to TRBJ2-4; no clear D. Trimming removed 2 bases from V and 0 bases from J, with 8 bases in between. There are 15 residues in the CDR3. Germline V gene data show CDR1 as KGHSH and CDR2 as LQKENI.